One sample yielded the 26 T cell receptor beta chains listed below, sequenced in a study of T cells after yellow fever vaccination. TCRdb re-called the 5' RACE reads with MiXCR, one entry per CDR3 protein. Of around 350,000 distinct CDR3 sequences in the sample, around a tenth were seen once. The starting material was PBMCs, obtained on the day of the first yellow fever vaccination. The source of these receptors is a man aged 18 to 29 who received the YFV17D yellow fever vaccine.

Concerning this clonotype itself: A much larger clone differs from this one at a single base, so this may be a read error. CDR3 loop: CTSSLGPLGLGQETQYF. The CDR3 nucleotides are TGTACCAGCAGTTTAGGTCCCCTAGGACTAGGCCAAGAGACCCAGTACTTC. The rearrangement links TRBV12-3 or TRBV12-4 to TRBJ2-5; 7 nucleotides match TRBD2. There are 17 residues in the CDR3.

This clonotype was counted ten times or more. The rearrangement joins TRBV6-2 or TRBV6-3 to TRBJ1-1; TRBD1 agrees at 9 bases. The CDR3 is 15 amino acids. Looked up from germline, CDR1 is MNHEY and CDR2 is SVGEGT. V lost 0 bases and J lost 6; bases outside the gene matches: 5. CDR3 protein: CASSYSGTGSAEAFF. The CDR3 coding sequence is TGTGCCAGCAGTTACTCCGGGACAGGGTCGGCTGAAGCTTTCTTT.

In its sample, this clonotype was seen a few times. The V call is TRBV10-3, the J call TRBJ2-2; D is perhaps TRBD1 or TRBD2 (6 bases each). Trimming stripped 3 bases from V and 7 bases from J, with 18 bases between. The CDR3 covers 16 residues. Germline-derived CDR1 and CDR2 are ENHRY and SYGVKD. The CDR3 sequence: CAISDRVRGLHGELFF. DNA for the CDR3: TGTGCCATCAGTGACAGGGTCAGGGGACTTCACGGGGAGCTGTTTTTT.

The rearrangement uses TRBV6-1 and TRBJ1-6; D gene ambiguous. Germline CDR1 and CDR2: MNHNS and SASEGT. V shed 6 bases and J shed 7 bases, with 10 bases lying between them. The CDR3 totals 13 residues. As DNA, the CDR3 is TGTGCCAGCAGCCGAGGAGGGAATTCACCCCTCCACTTT. Translated, it gives CASSRGGNSPLHF.

This clonotype was counted a few times. The CDR3 loop reads CASSPSGGAKYTDTQYF. The CDR3 nucleotides read TGTGCCAGCAGTCCTAGCGGGGGGGCCAAGTACACAGATACGCAGTATTTT. The gene calls are TRBV28 and TRBJ2-3; 12 bases fit TRBD2. The germline V gene encodes CDR1 MDHEN and CDR2 SYDVKM. CDR3 length: 17 amino acids. The J segment lost 2 bases and the V segment lost 5 bases, leaving 8 bases of the junction unmatched.

This clonotype was observed a handful of times. The chain has TRBV6-5 and TRBJ2-6, with D unresolved. This CDR3 has 14 residues. Trimming pared 4 bases from V and 4 bases from J, leaving 8 bases between. CDR1 and CDR2 from the germline V gene are MNHEY and SVGAGI. The CDR3 loop is CASSSSTGANVLTF. The CDR3 DNA reads as TGTGCCAGCAGTTCCTCAACAGGGGCCAACGTCCTGACTTTC.

The chain couples TRBV7-9 to TRBJ1-1, with no clear D. The CDR3 runs 13 residues. V was clipped by 5 bases and J by 12 bases, with 19 bases between them. From germline, CDR1 is SEHNR and CDR2 FQNEAQ (reference sequence). CDR3 in amino acids: CASSLMTEREPFF. The CDR3 region has the DNA TGTGCCAGCAGCCTAATGACGGAGAGAGAACCTTTCTTT.

This sequence joins TRBV7-2 and TRBJ2-5; D may be TRBD2 (6 bases). The CDR3 length is 16 residues. Germline values: CDR1 SGHTA, CDR2 FQGNSA. V was trimmed by 5 bases and J by 5 bases, leaving 21 bases between them. In nucleotides, the CDR3 is TGTGCCAGCAGCCACACCGCGGGGAATCGAGGGGAGACCCAGTACTTC. Amino acids: CASSHTAGNRGETQYF.

The chain employs TRBV24-1 and TRBJ2-1; 14 nucleotides match TRBD2. The V segment lost 4 bases and the J segment 6 bases; nucleotides outside the gene matches: 7. CDR1 KGHDR and CDR2 SFDVKD come from the germline V gene. The CDR3 totals 17 residues. Written as DNA, the CDR3 is TGTGCCACCAGTGACACGGGACTAGCGGGGGTAGGCAATGAGCAGTTCTTC. This codes for CATSDTGLAGVGNEQFF.

The gene calls are TRBV7-9 and TRBJ2-7; 7 nucleotides agree with TRBD1. The V gene's germline CDR1 is SEHNR and CDR2 FQNEAQ (reference sequence). This CDR3 is built from 14 residues. Trimming removed 2 bases from V and 2 bases from J; junction bases left unmatched: 3. CDR3 DNA sequence: TGTGCCAGCAGCTTAAGTCAGGGGGCCTACGAGCAGTACGTC. It translates to CASSLSQGAYEQYV.

This clonotype was observed a handful of times. The genes are TRBV5-1 and TRBJ2-3; D ambiguous. Germline assignment: CDR1 SGHRS and CDR2 YFSETQ. This CDR3 is 15 amino acids long. Trimming took 2 bases from V and 1 from J, leaving 11 bases between them. CDR3 in DNA: TGCGCCAGCAGCTTCGGAATTATAGGCACAGATACGCAGTATTTT. This codes for CASSFGIIGTDTQYF.

This clonotype occurred a few times. The V call is TRBV18, the J call TRBJ2-7, with D perhaps being TRBD1 or TRBD2 (7 bases each). Between the trimmed V and J ends, which lost 3 bases and 5 bases, there was a span of 17 bases. Per the germline V gene, CDR1 is KGHSH and CDR2 is LQKENI. The CDR3 totals 15 residues. In nucleotides, the CDR3 is TGTGCCAGCTCACCGGATCACAGGGGAGGGAACGAGCAGTACTTC. Its translation is CASSPDHRGGNEQYF. Supplemented by reference TRBV18 and TRBJ2-7, the full variable domain reads NAGVMQNPRHLVRRRGQEARLRCSPMKGHSHVYWYRQLPEEGLKFMVYLQKENIIDESGMPKERFSAEFPKEGPSILRIQQVVRGDSAAYFCASSPDHRGGNEQYFGPGTRLTVT.

This clonotype was seen repeatedly, ten times or more. The V and J genes are TRBV4-3 and TRBJ2-5; 8 bases agree with TRBD1. J was trimmed by 5 bases and V by 1 base; bases with no gene match: 6. The CDR3 is 15 residues long. The germline gives CDR1 LGHNA, CDR2 YSLEER. The DNA for the CDR3 is TGCGCCAGCAGCCAAGCACAGGGGGTCGGGGAGACCCAGTACTTC. Translation gives CASSQAQGVGETQYF.

The chain has TRBV7-2 and TRBJ2-7, with D maybe TRBD2 (5 bases). Trimming pared 4 bases from V and 0 bases from J, leaving 10 bases between. The CDR3 spans 14 residues. Germline values: CDR1 SGHTA, CDR2 FQGNSA. In DNA form, the CDR3 reads TGTGCCAGCAGCTCCCTACTAGTCTCCTACGAGCAGTACTTC. It translates to CASSSLLVSYEQYF. The full variable domain, completed using reference TRBV7-2 and TRBJ2-7, is GAGVSQSPSNKVTEKGKDVELRCDPISGHTALYWYRQSLGQGLEFLIYFQGNSAPDKSGLPSDRFSAERTGGSVSTLTIQRTQQEDSAVYLCASSSLLVSYEQYFGPGTRLTVT.

This clonotype was found a few times. The chain couples TRBV4-1 to TRBJ2-5; D is possibly TRBD1 (6 bases). V dropped 4 bases and J dropped 4 bases, with 16 bases sitting between them. There are 15 residues in the CDR3. Germline-derived CDR1 and CDR2 are MGHRA and YSYEKL. CDR3 protein: CASSLTPGTIETQYF. As DNA, the CDR3 is TGCGCCAGCAGCCTTACACCAGGGACAATAGAGACCCAGTACTTC.

J is TRBJ1-5 and V is TRBV7-2, with 12 positions matching TRBD1. CDR3 length: 15 residues. CDR1 SGHTA and CDR2 FQGNSA come from the germline V gene. With V trimmed by 10 bases and J by 6 bases, 10 bases remained unmatched. CDR3 DNA sequence: TGTGCCATCGGAGGGACAGGGGGCCGCGGTCAGCCCCAGCATTTT. This sequence encodes CAIGGTGGRGQPQHF.

This clonotype was picked up a small number of times. This sequence joins TRBV4-2 and TRBJ2-7, with D perhaps given as TRBD1 or TRBD2 (5 bases each). Germline V CDR1 and CDR2: LGHNA, YNFKEQ. Trimming took 5 bases from V and 5 from J, leaving 16 bases between them. The CDR3 sequence is 14 residues long. This chain's CDR3 is CASSSAYRDDEQYF. The CDR3 region has the DNA TGTGCCAGCAGCTCTGCTTACCGGGACGACGAGCAGTACTTC.

Ten or more counts support this clonotype. CDR3 bases: TGTGCCAGCAGCCCCACAAACTCCTACGAGCAGTACTTC. It translates to CASSPTNSYEQYF. The chain combines TRBV7-9 with TRBJ2-7, with no clear D. The CDR3 is 13 amino acids. The V gene lost 5 bases and the J gene lost 0 bases, with 8 bases spanning the gap. Germline CDR1 reads SEHNR; CDR2 reads FQNEAQ (reference sequence).

This clonotype was picked up a small number of times. V usage is TRBV29-1 and J usage is TRBJ2-1, with D possibly matching TRBD2 (6 bases). The CDR3 is 16 residues long. The germline V and J ends were trimmed by 0 bases and 2 bases, with 14 bases remaining between them. Germline V CDR1 and CDR2: SQVTM, ANQGSEA. CDR3 in DNA: TGCAGCGTTGAAGATTGGCTCAGGGAGGCCTACAATGAGCAGTTCTTC. It encodes CSVEDWLREAYNEQFF.

This clonotype was detected a few times. The chain has TRBV7-2 and TRBJ1-5; possible D gene TRBD1, 5 bases. Trimming took 5 bases from V and 6 from J, leaving 14 bases between them. The CDR3 is made up of 14 amino acids. Germline CDR1 SGHTA, CDR2 FQGNSA. The CDR3 reads CASSPDSALQPQHF. For the CDR3, the DNA is TGTGCCAGCAGCCCTGACAGCGCTCTTCAGCCCCAGCATTTT.

The gene calls are TRBV5-6 and TRBJ1-2; D is uncertain. CDR1 is SGHDT, CDR2 YYEEEE, per germline. The CDR3 loop spans 17 amino acids. Trimming removed 4 bases from V and 6 bases from J, with 25 bases in between. The CDR3 nucleotides are TGTGCCAGCAGCCAGCTGCCAGCACCCGGTGGTGAGGATGGCTACACCTTC. This translates into CASSQLPAPGGEDGYTF.

This clonotype was seen ten or more times. The chain recombines TRBV5-1 with TRBJ1-6; D is unclear. V shed 0 bases and J shed 10 bases, with 14 bases lying between them. The CDR3 extends over 15 amino acids. CDR1 SGHRS and CDR2 YFSETQ come from the germline V gene. The CDR3 coding sequence is TGCGCCAGCAGCTTGGTAATGGGAGTTGGATCACCCCTCCACTTT. Residues: CASSLVMGVGSPLHF. The whole variable domain, filled in from reference TRBV5-1 and TRBJ1-6, reads KAGVTQTPRYLIKTRGQQVTLSCSPISGHRSVSWYQQTPGQGLQFLFEYFSETQRNKGNFPGRFSGRQFSNSRSEMNVSTLELGDSALYLCASSLVMGVGSPLHFGNGTRLTVT.

The chain couples TRBV3-1 to TRBJ1-1; 7 bases match TRBD1. The CDR3 loop spans 15 amino acids. Germline trimming cut 1 base from V and 1 base from J; bases unmatched to any gene: 3. Germline values: CDR1 LGHDT, CDR2 YNNKEL (reference sequence). Written as DNA, the CDR3 is TGTGCCAGCAGCCAAGGAGGGGGCGGGAACACTGAAGCTTTCTTT. As protein: CASSQGGGGNTEAFF.

This clonotype was seen ten or more times. The chain combines TRBV5-5 with TRBJ2-2, with 7 bases that match TRBD1. V shed 4 bases, J shed 5 bases, and the junction held 8 bases outside the gene matches. The germline gives CDR1 SGHKS, CDR2 YYEKEE (reference sequence). This CDR3 region has 15 residues. The CDR3 region has the DNA TGTGCCAGCAGCCCGGGACAGTTCCGAACCGGGGAGCTGTTTTTT. This translates into CASSPGQFRTGELFF.

There are a few counts of this clonotype. The chain couples TRBV12-3 or TRBV12-4 to TRBJ2-1, with D tentatively TRBD1 (5 bases). The CDR3 is made up of 11 amino acids. V was clipped by 4 bases and J by 10 bases, with 8 bases between them. The CDR3 here is CASSSRGEQFF. In DNA form, the CDR3 reads TGTGCCAGCAGTTCAAGGGGAGAGCAGTTCTTC.

V is TRBV3-1 and J is TRBJ1-6; no clear D. The CDR3 loop spans 13 amino acids. Germline V gene lookup returns CDR1 LGHDT and CDR2 YNNKEL (reference sequence). The V end lost 2 bases, the J end lost 10 bases, and 9 bases lay between the germline ends. This CDR3 is CASSQLIQSPLHF. The CDR3 bases are TGTGCCAGCAGCCAACTGATTCAATCACCCCTCCACTTT.